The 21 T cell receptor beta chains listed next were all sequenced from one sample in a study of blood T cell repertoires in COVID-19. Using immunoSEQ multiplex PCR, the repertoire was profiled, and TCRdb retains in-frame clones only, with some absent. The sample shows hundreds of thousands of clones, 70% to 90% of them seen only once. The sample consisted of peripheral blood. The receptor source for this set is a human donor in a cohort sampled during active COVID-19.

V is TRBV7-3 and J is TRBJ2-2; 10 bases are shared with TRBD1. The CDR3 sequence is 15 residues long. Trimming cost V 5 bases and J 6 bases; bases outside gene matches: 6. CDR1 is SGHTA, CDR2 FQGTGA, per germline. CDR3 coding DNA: TGTGCCAGCAGCCCCGACAGGGGGCATGCCGGGGAGCTGTTTTTT. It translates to CASSPDRGHAGELFF.

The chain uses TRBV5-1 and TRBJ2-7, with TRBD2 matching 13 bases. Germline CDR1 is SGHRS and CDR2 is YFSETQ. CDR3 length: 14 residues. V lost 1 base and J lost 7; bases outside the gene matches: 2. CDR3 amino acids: CASSLTSGGEEQYF. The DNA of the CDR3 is TGCGCCAGCAGCTTGACTAGCGGGGGGGAAGAGCAGTACTTC.

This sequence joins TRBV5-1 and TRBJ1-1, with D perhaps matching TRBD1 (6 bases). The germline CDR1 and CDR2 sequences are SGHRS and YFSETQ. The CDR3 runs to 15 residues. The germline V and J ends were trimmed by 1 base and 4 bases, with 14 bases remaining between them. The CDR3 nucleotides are TGCGCCAGCAGCTTGATCGGGGGCGGGAGCACTGAAGCTTTCTTT. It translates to CASSLIGGGSTEAFF.

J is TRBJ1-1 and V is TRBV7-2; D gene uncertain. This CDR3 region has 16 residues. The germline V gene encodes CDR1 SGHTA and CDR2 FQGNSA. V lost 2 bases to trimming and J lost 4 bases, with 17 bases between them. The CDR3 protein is CASSLIAGSGGTEAFF. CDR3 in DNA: TGTGCCAGCAGCTTAATTGCCGGGAGCGGAGGCACTGAAGCTTTCTTT.

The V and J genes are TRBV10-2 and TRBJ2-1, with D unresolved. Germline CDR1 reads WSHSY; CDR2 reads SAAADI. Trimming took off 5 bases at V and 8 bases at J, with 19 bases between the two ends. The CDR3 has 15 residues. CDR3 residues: CASSRNGYAIDEQFF. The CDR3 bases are TGCGCCAGCAGTCGAAACGGGTACGCTATTGATGAGCAGTTCTTC.

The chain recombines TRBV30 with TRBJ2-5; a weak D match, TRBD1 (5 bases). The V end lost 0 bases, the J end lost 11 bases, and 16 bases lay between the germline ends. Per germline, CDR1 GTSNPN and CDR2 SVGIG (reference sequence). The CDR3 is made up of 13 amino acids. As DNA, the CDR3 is TGTGCCTGGAGTGTAGGTCTTGCTAGGGGTCAGTACTTC. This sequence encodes CAWSVGLARGQYF. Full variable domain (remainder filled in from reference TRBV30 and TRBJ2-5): SQTIHQWPATLVQPVGSPLSLECTVEGTSNPNLYWYRQAAGRGLQLLFYSVGIGQISSEVPQNLSASRPQDRQFILSSKKLLLSDSGFYLCAWSVGLARGQYFGPGTRLLVL.

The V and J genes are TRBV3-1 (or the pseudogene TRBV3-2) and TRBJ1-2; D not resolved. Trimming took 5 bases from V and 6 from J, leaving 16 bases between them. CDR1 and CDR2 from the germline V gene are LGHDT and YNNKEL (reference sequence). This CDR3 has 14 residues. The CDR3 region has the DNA TGTGCCAGCAGCTCCCCGGGGTTTAGGGATGGCTACACCTTC. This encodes CASSSPGFRDGYTF.

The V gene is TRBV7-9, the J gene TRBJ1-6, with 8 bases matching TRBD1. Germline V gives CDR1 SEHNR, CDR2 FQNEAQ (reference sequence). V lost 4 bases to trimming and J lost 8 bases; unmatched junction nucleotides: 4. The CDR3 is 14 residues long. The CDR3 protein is CASSSGGRDSPLHF. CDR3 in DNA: TGTGCCAGCAGCTCAGGGGGCAGGGATTCACCCCTCCACTTT.

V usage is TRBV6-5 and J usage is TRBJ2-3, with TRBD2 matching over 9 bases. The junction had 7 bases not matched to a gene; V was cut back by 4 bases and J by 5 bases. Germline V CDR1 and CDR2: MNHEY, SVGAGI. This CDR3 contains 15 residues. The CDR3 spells CASSLGGGAVDTQYF. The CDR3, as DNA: TGTGCCAGCAGTTTGGGCGGGGGGGCGGTAGATACGCAGTATTTT.

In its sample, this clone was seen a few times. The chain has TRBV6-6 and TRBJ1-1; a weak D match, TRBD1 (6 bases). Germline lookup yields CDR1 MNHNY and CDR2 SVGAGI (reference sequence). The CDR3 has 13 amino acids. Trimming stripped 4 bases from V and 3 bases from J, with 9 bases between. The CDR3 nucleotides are TGTGCCAGCAGTTGGAACAGGGACACTGAAGCTTTCTTT. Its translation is CASSWNRDTEAFF.

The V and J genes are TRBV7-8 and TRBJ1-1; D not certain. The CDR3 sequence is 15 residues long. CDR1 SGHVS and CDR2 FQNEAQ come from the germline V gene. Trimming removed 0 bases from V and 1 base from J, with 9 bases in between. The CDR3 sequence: CASSLASGRNTEAFF. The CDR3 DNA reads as TGTGCCAGCAGCTTAGCTTCAGGCAGGAACACTGAAGCTTTCTTT.

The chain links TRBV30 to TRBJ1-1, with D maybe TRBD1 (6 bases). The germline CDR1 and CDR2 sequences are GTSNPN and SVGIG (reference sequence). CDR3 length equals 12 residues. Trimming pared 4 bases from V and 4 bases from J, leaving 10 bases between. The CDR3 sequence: CAWKGGGTEAFF. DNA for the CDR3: TGTGCCTGGAAGGGAGGGGGCACTGAAGCTTTCTTT.

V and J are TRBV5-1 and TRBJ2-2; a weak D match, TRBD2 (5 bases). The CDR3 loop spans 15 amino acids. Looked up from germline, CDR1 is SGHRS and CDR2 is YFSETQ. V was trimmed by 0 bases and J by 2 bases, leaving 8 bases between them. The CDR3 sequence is CASSLGGINTGELFF. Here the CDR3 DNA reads TGCGCCAGCAGCTTGGGAGGGATTAACACCGGGGAGCTGTTTTTT.

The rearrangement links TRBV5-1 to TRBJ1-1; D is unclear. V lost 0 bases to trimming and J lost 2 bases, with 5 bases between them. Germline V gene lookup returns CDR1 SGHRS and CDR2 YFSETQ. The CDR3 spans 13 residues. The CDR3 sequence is CASSLESNTEAFF. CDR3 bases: TGCGCCAGCAGCTTGGAGAGTAACACTGAAGCTTTCTTT. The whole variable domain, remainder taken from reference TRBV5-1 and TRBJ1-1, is KAGVTQTPRYLIKTRGQQVTLSCSPISGHRSVSWYQQTPGQGLQFLFEYFSETQRNKGNFPGRFSGRQFSNSRSEMNVSTLELGDSALYLCASSLESNTEAFFGQGTRLTVV.

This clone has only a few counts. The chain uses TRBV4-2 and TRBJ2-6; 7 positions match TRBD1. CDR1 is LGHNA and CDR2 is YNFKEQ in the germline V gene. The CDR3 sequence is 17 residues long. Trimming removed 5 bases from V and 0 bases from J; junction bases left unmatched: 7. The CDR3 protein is CASSTRDSSSGANVLTF. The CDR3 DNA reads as TGTGCCAGCAGCACCCGGGACAGTAGCTCTGGGGCCAACGTCCTGACTTTC.

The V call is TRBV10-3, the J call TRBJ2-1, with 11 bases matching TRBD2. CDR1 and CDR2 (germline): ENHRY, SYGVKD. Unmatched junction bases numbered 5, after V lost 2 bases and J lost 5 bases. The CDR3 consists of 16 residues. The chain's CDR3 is CAISESLGLADNEQFF. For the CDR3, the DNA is TGTGCCATCAGTGAGAGTTTGGGACTAGCGGACAATGAGCAGTTCTTC.

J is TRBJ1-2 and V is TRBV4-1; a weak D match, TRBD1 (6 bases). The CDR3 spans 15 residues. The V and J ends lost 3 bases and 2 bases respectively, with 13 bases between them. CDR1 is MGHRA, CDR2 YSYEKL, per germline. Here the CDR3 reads CASSHPARGNYGYTF. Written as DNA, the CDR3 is TGCGCCAGCAGCCACCCCGCAAGGGGGAACTATGGCTACACCTTC.

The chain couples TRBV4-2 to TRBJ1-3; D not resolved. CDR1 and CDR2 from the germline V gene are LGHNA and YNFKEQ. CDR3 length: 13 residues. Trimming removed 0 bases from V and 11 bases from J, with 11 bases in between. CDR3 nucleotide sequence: TGTGCCAGCAGCCAAGATTTCGGGTCCGCCATATATTTT. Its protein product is CASSQDFGSAIYF.

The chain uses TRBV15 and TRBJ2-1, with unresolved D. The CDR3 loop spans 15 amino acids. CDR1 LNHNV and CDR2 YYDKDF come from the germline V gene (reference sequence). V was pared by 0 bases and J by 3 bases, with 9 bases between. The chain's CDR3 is CATSRDGGNYNEQFF. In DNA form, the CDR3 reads TGTGCCACCAGCAGAGATGGCGGCAACTACAATGAGCAGTTCTTC.

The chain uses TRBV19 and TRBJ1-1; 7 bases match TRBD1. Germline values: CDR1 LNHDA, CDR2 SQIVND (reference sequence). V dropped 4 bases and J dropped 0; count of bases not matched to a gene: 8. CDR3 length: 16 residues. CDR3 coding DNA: TGTGCCAGTAGTAGTGGACAGGCGATATTGAACACTGAAGCTTTCTTT. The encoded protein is CASSSGQAILNTEAFF.

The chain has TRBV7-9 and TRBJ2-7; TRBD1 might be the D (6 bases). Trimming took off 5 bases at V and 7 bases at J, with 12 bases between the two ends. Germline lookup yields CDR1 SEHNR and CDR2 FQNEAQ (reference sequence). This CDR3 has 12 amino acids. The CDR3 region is CASSRDTGEQYF. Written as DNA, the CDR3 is TGTGCCAGCAGCCGGGACACCGGAGAGCAGTACTTC.